The 6 T cell receptor beta chains below were found in one sample sequenced in a study of early T cells in non-severe SARS-CoV-2 infection. TCRdb re-called the 5' RACE reads with MiXCR, one entry per CDR3 protein. The data show 55,000 to 75,000 distinct CDR3 sequences, with 6.5% to 8.5% seen just once and roughly 3.5% held by the top ten. Input material: whole blood. These receptors came from an adult who was a healthcare worker with PCR-confirmed SARS-CoV-2 infection or an uninfected control (not recorded which).

This clonotype occurred many times. V and J are TRBV7-3 and TRBJ2-3, with 12 positions matching TRBD2. Losses at the gene ends were 5 bases for V and 5 bases for J; bases not matched to a gene: 5. Looked up from germline, CDR1 is SGHTA and CDR2 is FQGTGA. The CDR3 spans 15 residues. CDR3 loop: CASSLGLAGQDTQYF. In DNA, the CDR3 is TGTGCCAGCAGCCTCGGACTAGCGGGGCAAGATACGCAGTATTTT.

This clonotype was counted many times. This rearrangement joins TRBV28 to TRBJ2-1, with D perhaps given as TRBD1 or TRBD2 (5 bases each). This CDR3 contains 14 residues. V shed 8 bases and J shed 12 bases, with 23 bases lying between them. CDR1 and CDR2 from the germline V gene are MDHEN and SYDVKM. The CDR3 reads CASSRDQTVRTQFF. Written as DNA, the CDR3 is TGTGCCAGCTCCCGGGACCAGACCGTAAGGACGCAGTTCTTC.

DNA for the CDR3: TGTGCCACTGGACAGAACACTGAAGCTTTCTTT. It codes for CATGQNTEAFF. V is TRBV6-5 and J is TRBJ1-1, with D maybe TRBD1 (5 bases). Germline V gives CDR1 MNHEY, CDR2 SVGAGI. The CDR3 totals 11 residues. Deletions cut 10 bases from V and 1 base from J, with 7 bases between.

This clonotype was seen more than once but under ten times. The chain carries TRBV28 and TRBJ1-1, with TRBD1 as a possible D gene (6 bases). The CDR3 totals 12 residues. The V end lost 7 bases, the J end lost 10 bases, and 16 bases lay between the germline ends. In germline, CDR1 is MDHEN, CDR2 SYDVKM. The CDR3 protein is CASTMNRGGAFF. CDR3 DNA sequence: TGTGCCAGCACTATGAATAGGGGGGGAGCTTTCTTT. The entire variable domain, with the rest obtained from reference TRBV28 and TRBJ1-1, is as follows: DVKVTQSSRYLVKRTGEKVFLECVQDMDHENMFWYRQDPGLGLRLIYFSYDVKMKEKGDIPEGYSVSREKKERFSLILESASTNQTSMYLCASTMNRGGAFFGQGTRLTVV.

Here the CDR3 reads CSARDRERMNTEAFF. The CDR3 DNA follows: TGCAGTGCTAGGGACAGGGAACGCATGAACACTGAAGCTTTCTTT. This chain uses TRBV20-1 with TRBJ1-1, with 8 bases identical to TRBD1. The germline V gene has CDR1 DFQATT and CDR2 SNEGSKA (reference sequence). The trim removed 3 bases at V and 0 bases at J, leaving 6 bases unmatched. The CDR3 loop spans 15 amino acids.

This clonotype showed up just a few times. This rearrangement joins TRBV12-3 or TRBV12-4 to TRBJ1-1; a possible D gene is TRBD1 (6 bases). The CDR3 is 14 amino acids. V lost 5 bases and J lost 0, with 10 bases in between. The CDR3 nucleotides are TGTGCCAGCAGTCAAGGGGGAGTGAACACTGAAGCTTTCTTT. Translating gives CASSQGGVNTEAFF.